The 26 T cell receptor beta chains below all came from one sample that was sequenced in a study of breast tumors, draining lymph nodes, adjacent tissues. One entry per CDR3 protein, called by TCRdb with MiXCR from the multiplex PCR reads. The sample contains 200,000 or so distinct CDR3 sequences, approximately 31% of which appear only once. Breast cancer patients provided tissue from their axillary draining lymph nodes. The specimen sequenced was axillary lymph node tissue. The source is a female donor with breast cancer. Some clones in this sample may be carry-over from other donors' samples.

The chain uses TRBV5-1 and TRBJ1-1; D remains unclear. CDR1 is SGHRS, CDR2 YFSETQ, per germline. Trimming stripped 4 bases from V and 1 base from J, with 11 bases between. This CDR3 region has 14 residues. CDR3 loop: CASSPNQANTEAFF. Here the CDR3 DNA reads TGCGCCAGCAGCCCAAACCAAGCGAACACTGAAGCTTTCTTT.

The sample holds many counts of this clonotype. The chain recombines TRBV5-1 with TRBJ2-7, with TRBD2 matching over 8 bases. V shed 4 bases, J shed 0 bases, and the junction held 12 bases outside the gene matches. Germline CDR1 reads SGHRS; CDR2 reads YFSETQ. The CDR3 consists of 17 residues. The DNA for the CDR3 is TGCGCCAGCAGCCGACCCCAGGCGGGGGGTAACTCCTACGAGCAGTACTTC. Its translation: CASSRPQAGGNSYEQYF.

This clonotype was picked up many times. The chain has TRBV19 and TRBJ2-5; TRBD2 matches 14 bases. Germline V gene lookup returns CDR1 LNHDA and CDR2 SQIVND (reference sequence). CDR3 length equals 15 residues. Trimming at V came to 5 bases and at J to 5 bases, leaving 4 bases not matched to a gene. This CDR3 is CASSLTSGRVETQYF. CDR3 sequence (DNA): TGTGCCAGTAGTCTGACTAGCGGGAGGGTGGAGACCCAGTACTTC.

This clonotype occurred many times. The genes are TRBV19 and TRBJ1-2, with D perhaps matching TRBD1 (6 bases). The CDR3 totals 14 residues. Germline V gene lookup returns CDR1 LNHDA and CDR2 SQIVND (reference sequence). V dropped 1 base and J dropped 3 bases, with 9 bases sitting between them. The CDR3 protein is CASSIVAGDYGYTF. In DNA form, the CDR3 reads TGTGCCAGTAGTATAGTGGCAGGGGACTATGGCTACACCTTC. The whole variable domain, filled in from reference TRBV19 and TRBJ1-2, reads DGGITQSPKYLFRKEGQNVTLSCEQNLNHDAMYWYRQDPGQGLRLIYYSQIVNDFQKGDIAEGYSVSREKKESFPLTVTSAQKNPTAFYLCASSIVAGDYGYTFGSGTRLTVV.

This clonotype was seen repeatedly, ten times or more. The chain carries TRBV7-8 and TRBJ1-6, with a tentative D call TRBD1 (5 bases). V lost 2 bases to trimming and J lost 1 base, with 9 bases between them. Germline CDR1 reads SGHVS; CDR2 reads FQNEAQ. This CDR3 is 16 amino acids long. CDR3 in DNA: TGTGCCAGCAGCTTACAGGGATCGTCCTATAATTCACCCCTCCACTTT. Translation: CASSLQGSSYNSPLHF.

Regarding this clonotype: A read error is likely, as this CDR3 ends without the conserved phenylalanine or tryptophan. Because the CDR3's place on the DNA is in doubt, the DNA is left out and the CDR3 is given as listed by TCRdb. This chain links TRBV7-9 with TRBJ1-6. Germline loops: CDR1 SEHNR, CDR2 FQNEAQ (reference sequence). From its first to its last residue, the CDR3 has 14 amino acids. CDR3 residues: CASSSQGGDSPPHI.

The V call is TRBV18, the J call TRBJ1-3; no clear D. Looked up from germline, CDR1 is KGHSH and CDR2 is LQKENI. V shed 6 bases and J shed 2 bases, with 14 bases lying between them. The CDR3 length is 15 residues. For the CDR3, the DNA is TGTGCCAGCTCCCCCAGTGGCGGCCCTGGAAACACCATATATTTT. It is translated as CASSPSGGPGNTIYF.

There are many counts of this clonotype. The V call is TRBV6-1, the J call TRBJ1-6; D perhaps matches TRBD1 (5 bases). Trimming pared 7 bases from V and 3 bases from J, leaving 22 bases between. The length of the CDR3 is 18 residues. Germline CDR1 MNHNS, CDR2 SASEGT. DNA for the CDR3: TGTGCCAGCAAATCTGGCCCCCGACAGACTAACTATAATTCACCCCTCCACTTT. It translates to CASKSGPRQTNYNSPLHF.

In this sample, this clonotype turned up many times. The chain carries TRBV18 and TRBJ2-7; D possibly corresponds to TRBD1 (6 bases). CDR1 and CDR2 (germline): KGHSH, LQKENI. V was pared by 3 bases and J by 7 bases, with 10 bases between. The CDR3 is made up of 12 amino acids. DNA of the CDR3: TGTGCCAGCTCACCGGACAGAATTGAGCAGTACTTC. Translating gives CASSPDRIEQYF. Drawing the rest from reference TRBV18 and TRBJ2-7, the complete variable domain is NAGVMQNPRHLVRRRGQEARLRCSPMKGHSHVYWYRQLPEEGLKFMVYLQKENIIDESGMPKERFSAEFPKEGPSILRIQQVVRGDSAAYFCASSPDRIEQYFGPGTRLTVT.

This clonotype showed up many times. The gene calls are TRBV4-2 and TRBJ2-1; TRBD2 matches at 11 bases. This CDR3 is built from 17 residues. Germline assignment: CDR1 LGHNA and CDR2 YNFKEQ. V lost 2 bases, J lost 0 bases, and 3 bases stayed unmatched. The CDR3 DNA reads TGTGCCAGCAGCCAAACTAGCGGGAGTCTCTCCTACAATGAGCAGTTCTTC. This codes for CASSQTSGSLSYNEQFF.

This clonotype was recorded at least ten times. The V call is TRBV6-5, the J call TRBJ1-2; D unresolved. The CDR3 has 15 residues. Germline V gives CDR1 MNHEY, CDR2 SVGAGI. V shed 2 bases and J shed 0 bases, with 10 bases lying between them. The CDR3 bases are TGTGCCAGCAGTTACGGGTCTCCGTCTAACTATGGCTACACCTTC. This sequence encodes CASSYGSPSNYGYTF.

About this clonotype: It may be a read error: a sequence one base away is much more abundant. This chain uses TRBV6-5 with TRBJ2-2, with 12 bases lining up with TRBD2. With 5 bases clipped from V and 6 bases from J, the junction kept 4 bases outside the gene matches. The germline V gene encodes CDR1 MNHEY and CDR2 SVGAGI. The CDR3 has 15 amino acids. CDR3 amino acids: CASSPSGRVPGELFF. The DNA for the CDR3 is TGTGCCAGCAGTCCTAGCGGGAGGGTACCCGGGGAGCTGTTTTTT.

This clonotype was observed at least ten times. CDR3 DNA sequence: TGTGCCAGCAGTGTGACCGGGGGAAGCAATCAGCCCCAGCATTTT. This codes for CASSVTGGSNQPQHF. This chain joins TRBV2 and TRBJ1-5; D possibly corresponds to TRBD1 (5 bases). The germline CDR1 and CDR2 sequences are SNHLY and FYNNEI. The ends were cut back, 4 bases at V and 1 base at J, with 11 bases in the middle. This CDR3 has 15 residues.

This clonotype was found many times. The chain joins TRBV20-1 to TRBJ2-1, with 8 bases matching TRBD2. This CDR3 comprises 15 residues. J gave up 3 bases and V 7 bases, and 11 bases lay outside the gene matches. Germline loops: CDR1 DFQATT, CDR2 SNEGSKA (reference sequence). The CDR3 DNA is TGCAGTGTAAAGGGGACGGGGGGGCTCTACAATGAGCAGTTCTTC. Protein product: CSVKGTGGLYNEQFF.

This clonotype was seen at least ten times. V gene TRBV5-4 combines with J gene TRBJ2-7; the D call may be TRBD1 or TRBD2 (7 bases each). The ends were cut back, 4 bases at V and 0 bases at J, with 11 bases in the middle. Germline CDR1 SGHNT, CDR2 YYREEE (reference sequence). The CDR3 loop spans 14 amino acids. The CDR3 protein is CASSKRDSSYEQYF. CDR3 coding DNA: TGTGCCAGCAGCAAGCGGGACAGCTCCTACGAGCAGTACTTC.

This clonotype was counted at least ten times. V usage is TRBV11-2 and J usage is TRBJ1-3, with D uncertain. The CDR3 sequence is 16 residues long. Germline CDR1 and CDR2: SGHAT and FQNNGV. V was shortened by 3 bases and J by 0 bases, with 12 bases between the two germline ends. CDR3 amino acids: CASSFGGFSSGNTIYF. Here the CDR3 DNA reads TGTGCCAGCAGCTTTGGAGGATTCAGCTCTGGAAACACCATATATTTT.

This clonotype came up many times. The rearrangement uses TRBV5-5 and TRBJ1-2; TRBD1 matches 7 bases. V lost 5 bases, J lost 8 bases, and 6 bases stayed unmatched. CDR1 is SGHKS and CDR2 is YYEKEE in the germline V gene (reference sequence). This CDR3 has 12 amino acids. CDR3 sequence reads: CASRLWTGGYTF. The CDR3 nucleotides are TGTGCCAGCAGGTTATGGACAGGCGGCTACACCTTC.

This clonotype was counted only a few times. A much larger clone differs by one base, so this may be a read error. V gene TRBV6-5 combines with J gene TRBJ2-7, with D maybe TRBD2 (5 bases). V gave up 4 bases and J gave up 6 bases, with 16 bases separating them. CDR1 is MNHEY, CDR2 SVGAGI, per germline. The CDR3 spans 14 residues. Written as DNA, the CDR3 is TGTGCCAGCAGTTGCCTCAGCGGTGGGTCCGAGCAGTACTTC. Protein sequence: CASSCLSGGSEQYF.

This clonotype has at least ten counts. As DNA, the CDR3 is TGTGCCAGCAGTCGACAGGGAACGATTAGCTCTGGGGCCAACGTCCTGACTTTC. Protein sequence: CASSRQGTISSGANVLTF. V and J are TRBV12-3 or TRBV12-4 and TRBJ2-6, with 7 bases that match TRBD1. The CDR3 has 18 residues. The trim removed 5 bases at V and 0 bases at J, leaving 10 bases unmatched.

This clonotype came up a few times. This sequence joins TRBV18 and TRBJ2-3, with 7 positions matching TRBD2. Losses at the gene ends were 2 bases for V and 2 bases for J; bases not matched to a gene: 7. Germline loops: CDR1 KGHSH, CDR2 LQKENI. The CDR3 extends over 16 amino acids. CDR3 sequence: CASSPGLAESTDTQYF. DNA of the CDR3: TGTGCCAGCTCACCAGGTCTAGCGGAATCCACAGATACGCAGTATTTT.

The sample holds many counts of this clonotype. This chain uses TRBV4-3 with TRBJ1-4, with unresolved D. V dropped 0 bases and J dropped 8 bases, with 19 bases sitting between them. The CDR3 is 17 residues long. Germline CDR1 is LGHNA and CDR2 is YSLEER. The CDR3 DNA follows: TGCGCCAGCAGCCAAGAGAGCACCGGAGGGCAGGTGGAAAAACTGTTTTTT. It translates to CASSQESTGGQVEKLFF.

This clonotype was recorded a few times. The chain links TRBV12-3 or TRBV12-4 to TRBJ1-3; 8 nucleotides line up with TRBD1. The V segment lost 4 bases and the J segment 4 bases; nucleotides outside the gene matches: 6. CDR3 length equals 15 residues. The CDR3 loop is CASSSGQGVGNTIYF. CDR3 bases: TGTGCCAGCAGTTCCGGACAGGGAGTCGGAAACACCATATATTTT.

Ten or more counts support this clonotype. This sequence joins TRBV2 and TRBJ2-1, with 9 bases aligning to TRBD1. CDR1 is SNHLY and CDR2 is FYNNEI in the germline V gene. V lost 3 bases, J lost 5 bases, and 2 bases stayed unmatched. This CDR3 is built from 14 residues. Here the CDR3 DNA reads TGTGCCAGCAGTGAGGGGACAGGGAACAATGAGCAGTTCTTC. Its protein product is CASSEGTGNNEQFF.

Details on this clonotype: Given a much more abundant clone one base away, this may be a read error. V usage is TRBV5-4 and J usage is TRBJ2-5; unclear D gene. Trimming took off 1 base at V and 2 bases at J, with 18 bases between the two ends. Germline V gene lookup returns CDR1 SGHNT and CDR2 YYREEE (reference sequence). This CDR3 spans 17 amino acids. The CDR3 reads CASSLNLADPTQETQYF. DNA for the CDR3: TGTGCCAGCAGCTTGAATCTCGCGGACCCTACTCAAGAGACCCAGTACTTC.

This clonotype has a count of ten or more. V usage is TRBV15 and J usage is TRBJ2-2, with D perhaps TRBD1 (6 bases). From germline, CDR1 is LNHNV and CDR2 YYDKDF (reference sequence). V was shortened by 0 bases and J by 4 bases, with 9 bases between the two germline ends. The CDR3 runs 15 residues. CDR3 bases: TGTGCCACCAGCAGAGATCAAGGGGGCACCGGGGAGCTGTTTTTT. Protein: CATSRDQGGTGELFF.

This clonotype was observed many times. This rearrangement joins TRBV12-3 or TRBV12-4 to TRBJ2-7, with TRBD2 identical over 10 bases. This CDR3 region has 17 residues. V gave up 3 bases and J gave up 5 bases; unmatched junction bases: 13. The CDR3 DNA sequence: TGTGCCAGCAGTTTCGCAGGGAGGGGACTAGCGTCCGACGAGCAGTACTTC. Amino acids: CASSFAGRGLASDEQYF.